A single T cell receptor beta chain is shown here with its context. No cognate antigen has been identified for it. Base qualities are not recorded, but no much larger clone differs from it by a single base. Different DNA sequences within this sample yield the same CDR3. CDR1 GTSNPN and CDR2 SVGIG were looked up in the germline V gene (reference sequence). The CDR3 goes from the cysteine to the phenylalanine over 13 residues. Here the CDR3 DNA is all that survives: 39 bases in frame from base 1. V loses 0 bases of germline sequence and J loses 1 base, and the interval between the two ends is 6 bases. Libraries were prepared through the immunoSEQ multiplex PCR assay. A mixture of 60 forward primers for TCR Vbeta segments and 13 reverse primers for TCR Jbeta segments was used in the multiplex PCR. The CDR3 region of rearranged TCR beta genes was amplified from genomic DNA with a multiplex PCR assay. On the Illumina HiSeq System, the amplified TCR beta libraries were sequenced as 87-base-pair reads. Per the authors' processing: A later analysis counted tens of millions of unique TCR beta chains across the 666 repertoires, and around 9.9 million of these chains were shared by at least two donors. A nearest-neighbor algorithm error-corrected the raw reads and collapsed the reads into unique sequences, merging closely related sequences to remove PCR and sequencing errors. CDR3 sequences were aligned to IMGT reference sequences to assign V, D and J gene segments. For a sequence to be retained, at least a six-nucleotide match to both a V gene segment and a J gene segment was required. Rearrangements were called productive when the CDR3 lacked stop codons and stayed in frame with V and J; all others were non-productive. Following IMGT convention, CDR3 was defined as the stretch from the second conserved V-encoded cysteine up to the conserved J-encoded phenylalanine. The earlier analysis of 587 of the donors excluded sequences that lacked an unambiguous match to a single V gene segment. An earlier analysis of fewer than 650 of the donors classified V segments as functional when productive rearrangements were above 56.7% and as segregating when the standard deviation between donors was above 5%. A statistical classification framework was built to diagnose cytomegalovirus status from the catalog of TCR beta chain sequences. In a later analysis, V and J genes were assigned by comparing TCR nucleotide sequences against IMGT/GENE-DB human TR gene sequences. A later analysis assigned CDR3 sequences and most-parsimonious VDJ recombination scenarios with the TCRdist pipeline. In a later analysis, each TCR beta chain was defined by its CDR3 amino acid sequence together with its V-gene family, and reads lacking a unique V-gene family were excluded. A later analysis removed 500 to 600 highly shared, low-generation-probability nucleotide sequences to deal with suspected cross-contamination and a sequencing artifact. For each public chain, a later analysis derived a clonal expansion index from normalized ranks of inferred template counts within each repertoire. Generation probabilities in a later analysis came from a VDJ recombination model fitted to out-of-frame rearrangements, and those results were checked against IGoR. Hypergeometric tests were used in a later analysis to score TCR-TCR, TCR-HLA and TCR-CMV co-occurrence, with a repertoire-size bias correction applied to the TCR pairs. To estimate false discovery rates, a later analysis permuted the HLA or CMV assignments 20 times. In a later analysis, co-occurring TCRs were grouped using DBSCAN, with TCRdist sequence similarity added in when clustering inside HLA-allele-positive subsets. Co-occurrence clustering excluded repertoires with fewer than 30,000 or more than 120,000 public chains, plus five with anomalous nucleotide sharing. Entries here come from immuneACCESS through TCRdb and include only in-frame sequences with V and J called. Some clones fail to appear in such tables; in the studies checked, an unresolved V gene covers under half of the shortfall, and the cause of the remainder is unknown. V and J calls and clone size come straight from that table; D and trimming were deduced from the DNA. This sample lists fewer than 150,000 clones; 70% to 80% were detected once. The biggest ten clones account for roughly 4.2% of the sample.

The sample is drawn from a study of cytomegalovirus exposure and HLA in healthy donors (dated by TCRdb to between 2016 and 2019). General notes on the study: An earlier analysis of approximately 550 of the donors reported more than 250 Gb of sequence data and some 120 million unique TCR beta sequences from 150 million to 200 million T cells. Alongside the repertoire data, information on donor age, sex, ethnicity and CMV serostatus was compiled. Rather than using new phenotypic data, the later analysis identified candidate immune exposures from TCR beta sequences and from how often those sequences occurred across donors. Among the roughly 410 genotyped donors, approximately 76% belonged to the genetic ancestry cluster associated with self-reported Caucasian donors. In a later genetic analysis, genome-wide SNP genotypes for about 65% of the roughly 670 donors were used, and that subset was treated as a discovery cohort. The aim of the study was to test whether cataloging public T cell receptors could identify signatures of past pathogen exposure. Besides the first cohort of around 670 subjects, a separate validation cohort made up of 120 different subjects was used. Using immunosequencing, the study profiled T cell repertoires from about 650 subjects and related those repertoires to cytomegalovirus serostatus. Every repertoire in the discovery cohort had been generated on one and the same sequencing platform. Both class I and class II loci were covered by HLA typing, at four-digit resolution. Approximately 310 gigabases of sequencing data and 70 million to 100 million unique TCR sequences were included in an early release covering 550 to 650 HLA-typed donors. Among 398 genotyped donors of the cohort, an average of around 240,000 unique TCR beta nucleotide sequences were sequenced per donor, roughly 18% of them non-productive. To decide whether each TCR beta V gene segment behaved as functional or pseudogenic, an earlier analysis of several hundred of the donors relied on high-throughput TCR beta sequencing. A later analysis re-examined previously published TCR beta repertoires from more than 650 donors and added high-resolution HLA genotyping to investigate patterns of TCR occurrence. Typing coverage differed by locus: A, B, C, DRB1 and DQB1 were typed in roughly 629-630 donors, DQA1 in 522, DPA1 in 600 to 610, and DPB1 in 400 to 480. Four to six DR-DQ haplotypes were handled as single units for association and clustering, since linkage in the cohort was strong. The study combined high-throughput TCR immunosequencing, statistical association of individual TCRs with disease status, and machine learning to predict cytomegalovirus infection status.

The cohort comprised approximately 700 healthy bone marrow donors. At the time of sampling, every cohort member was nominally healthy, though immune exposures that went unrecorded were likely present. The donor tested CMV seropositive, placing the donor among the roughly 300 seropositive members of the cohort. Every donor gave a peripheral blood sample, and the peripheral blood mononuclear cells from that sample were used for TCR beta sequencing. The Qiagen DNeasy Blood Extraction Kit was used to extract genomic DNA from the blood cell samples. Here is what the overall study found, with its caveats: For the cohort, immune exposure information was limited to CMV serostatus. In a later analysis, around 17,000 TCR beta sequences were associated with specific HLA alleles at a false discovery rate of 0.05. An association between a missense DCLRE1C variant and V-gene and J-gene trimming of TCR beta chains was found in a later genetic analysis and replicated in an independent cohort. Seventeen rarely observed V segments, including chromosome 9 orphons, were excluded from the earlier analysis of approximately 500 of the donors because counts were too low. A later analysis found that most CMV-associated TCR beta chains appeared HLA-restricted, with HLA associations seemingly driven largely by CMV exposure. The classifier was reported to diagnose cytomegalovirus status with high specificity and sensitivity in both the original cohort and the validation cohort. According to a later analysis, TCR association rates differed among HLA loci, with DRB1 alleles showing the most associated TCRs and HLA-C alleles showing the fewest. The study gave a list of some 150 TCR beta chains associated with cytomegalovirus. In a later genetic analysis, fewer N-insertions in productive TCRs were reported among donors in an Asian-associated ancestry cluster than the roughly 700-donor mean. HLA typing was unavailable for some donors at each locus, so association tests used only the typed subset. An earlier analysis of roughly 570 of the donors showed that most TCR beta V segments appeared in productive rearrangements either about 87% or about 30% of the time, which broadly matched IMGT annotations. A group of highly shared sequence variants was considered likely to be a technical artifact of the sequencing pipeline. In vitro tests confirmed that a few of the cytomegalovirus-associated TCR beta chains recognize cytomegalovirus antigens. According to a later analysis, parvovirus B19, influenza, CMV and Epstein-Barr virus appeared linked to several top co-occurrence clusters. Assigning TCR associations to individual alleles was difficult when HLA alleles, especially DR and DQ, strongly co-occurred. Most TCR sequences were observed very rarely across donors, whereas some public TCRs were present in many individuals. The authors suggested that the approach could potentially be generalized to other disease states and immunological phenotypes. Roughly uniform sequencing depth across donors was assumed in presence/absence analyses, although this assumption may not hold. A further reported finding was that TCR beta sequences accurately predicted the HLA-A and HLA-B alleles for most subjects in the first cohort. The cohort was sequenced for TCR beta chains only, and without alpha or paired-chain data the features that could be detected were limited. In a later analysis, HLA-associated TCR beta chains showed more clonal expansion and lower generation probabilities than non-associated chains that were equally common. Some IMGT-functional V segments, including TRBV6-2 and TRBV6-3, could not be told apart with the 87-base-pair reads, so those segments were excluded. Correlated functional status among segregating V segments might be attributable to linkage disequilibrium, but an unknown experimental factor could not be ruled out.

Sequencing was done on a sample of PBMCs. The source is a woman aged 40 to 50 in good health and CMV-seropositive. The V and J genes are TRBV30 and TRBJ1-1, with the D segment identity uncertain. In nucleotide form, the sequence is TGTGCCTGGAGTGTACGAGGGAACACTGAAGCTTTCTTT. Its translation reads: CAWSVRGNTEAFF.